The sequence of this T cell receptor beta chain was determined in a study of blood T cell repertoires in COVID-19. The wider study: Acute and convalescent COVID-19 specimens originated in the United States, Italy and Spain.

Here immunoSEQ multiplex PCR was the method, and the copy in TCRdb shows in-frame clones only, minus some. The sample consists of a few hundred thousand clones, approximately 91% of them appearing once. Germline V gene lookup returns CDR1 LNHDA and CDR2 SQIVND (reference sequence). V shed 2 bases and J shed 4 bases, with 13 bases lying between them. This CDR3 comprises 15 residues. Those who participated ranged in age from about 18 to 89 years and resided in about two dozen US areas. Exposed study participants had met a COVID-19 case within 2 weeks before entry. The sequence derives from a woman in her thirties or forties who had been exposed to COVID-19. Sequencing was done on a sample of PBMCs or T cells enriched from blood (not recorded which). The chain employs TRBV19 and TRBJ2-3; possible D gene TRBD2, 5 bases. CDR3 bases: TGTGCCAGTAGTATAACTAGTAGGGTGGCAGATACGCAGTATTTT. Protein sequence: CASSITSRVADTQYF.